This TCR beta chain derives from a study of tumour-infiltrating T cells in Burkitt lymphoma (dated by TCRdb to the early 2020s). As for the study more broadly: Clinical outcome was correlated with TCR repertoire data, and overall and progression-free survival were found to be predicted by productive clonality independently of established prognosticators, including age at diagnosis.

The germline V gene encodes CDR1 SGHDN and CDR2 FVKESK. The cysteine opens and the phenylalanine closes a CDR3 of 13 amino acids. Here the CDR3 DNA is all that survives: 39 bases in frame from base 1. V gives up 6 bases and J gives up 5 bases, and the segment between their germline ends measures 13 bases. Libraries were built with the immunoSEQ multiplex PCR assay. The table comes from immuneACCESS by way of TCRdb, which keeps in-frame sequences with V and J called. Part of the clones is missing from these tables; in studies checked, under half for an unresolved V gene and the rest for unknown reasons. This sample holds 13,000 or so clones; 65% to 90% were observed only once. Approximately 1.5% of the sample lies in the top ten. As regards this clone: The clone's antigen remains unknown. The sample holds no much larger clone one base away, and base qualities are not on file.

The sequenced material came from tumor tissue. The chain joins TRBV14 to TRBJ2-5; no D gene call is confident. The clonotype originates from a human donor with diffuse large B-cell lymphoma. CDR3 protein: CASSPAPWETQYF. At the DNA level, the sequence is TGTGCCAGCAGTCCGGCGCCGTGGGAGACCCAGTACTTC.